This record covers a single T cell receptor beta chain. Its binding antigen is unknown. No base quality values were provided; no much bigger clone lies one nucleotide off. The data stem from a study of CD39 and CD103 CD8 tumor-infiltrating T cells (dated by TCRdb to 2016 to 2019). Looking at the study overall: Repertoire comparisons were shown for an HPV-positive HNSCC, an HPV-negative HNSCC, an ovarian cancer and a melanoma patient. TCRbeta CDR3 deep sequencing compared repertoires of CD8 TIL subsets defined by CD103 and CD39 with peripheral memory CD8 T cells.

From around 10,000 to 100,000 sorted cells per subset, genomic DNA was extracted using the DNeasy Blood and Tissue Kit. The TCRbeta V-J or V-D-J regions were sequenced and mapped through the immunoSEQ service, and coverage above 10x per sample was achieved. From the authors' description of their analysis: Analysis was limited to productive rearrangements exported from the immunoSEQ Analyzer platform, and clonality was evaluated on the 500 most abundant clones. The Morisita-Horn similarity index and the Jaccard index were used to quantify the overlap in repertoires between populations. In a handful of cancer patients, Morisita-Horn similarity was measured between the TCR repertoires of CD8 T-cell subsets. This immuneACCESS table, as held by TCRdb, lists in-frame sequences with V and J called but not all clones. Of the missing ones, under half trace to an unresolved V gene in checked studies; the others have no known cause. That table is the source of V, J and clone size, and D and trimming were worked out from the DNA. The sample records under 5,000 clones, under 80% of which are singletons. The ten largest clonotypes hold 10% to 15% of the sample.

General study outcomes and caveats: DP CD8 TILs appeared more oligoclonal than DN and SP CD8 TILs and blood memory CD8 T cells, with top 30 clonotypes covering about 50-86%. Clonotypes from DP TILs were seldom detected in blood or uninvolved lymph node, while clonotypes from DN TILs overlapped to a large extent with peripheral memory CD8 repertoires.

No therapy was being received by patients at the time of sample collection, although prior treatments had ranged from chemotherapy, radiotherapy, surgery and immunotherapy to none. After thawing, cells were enriched for T lymphocytes using a negative-selection kit, and EpCAM beads were added for tumor-infiltrating lymphocytes. Memory CD8 T cells were sorted as CD8+CD4-CD45RA- cells regardless of CCR7 expression. Peripheral blood mononuclear cells were obtained using a Ficoll-Paque PLUS gradient and were cryopreserved prior to analysis. Populations were sorted to about 99% purity on a FACSAria II, and cell pellets were frozen for TCR sequencing without culture. The germline V gene specifies KGHSH as CDR1 and LQKENI as CDR2. The CDR3 starts with the cysteine, ends with the phenylalanine, and has 15 residues. The kept DNA is CDR3 alone, 45 bases in frame from the first base. Clipping removes 4 bases from V and 4 bases from J, with 5 as the unmatched junction base count.

This clonotype was sampled from a human donor with head and neck squamous cell carcinoma. Sequenced input: CD8+ T cells sorted from blood. This specimen's cell subset or site label, interpreted: total memory CD8 T cells (CD45RA-CCR7+/-) from blood or uninvolved lymph node. The chain was built from TRBV18 and TRBJ2-7; 12 bases in the junction line up with TRBD1. The DNA is as follows: TGTGCCAGCTCACTACGGGACAGGGGGCCGTACGAGCAGTACTTC. It translates to CASSLRDRGPYEQYF.